This record concerns one TCR beta chain sequence. Its antigen remains unidentified. There are no base qualities to consult, and no much larger clone falls within one base. The CDR3 covers 16 residues, taking in both the cysteine and the phenylalanine. Only the CDR3 part of the read is kept: 48 bases, read in frame from the first base. Trimming at the junction amounts to 4 bases on V and 0 bases on J, and the germline ends lie 15 bases apart. CDR1 and CDR2 are drawn from the germline V gene (reference sequence): LGHDT, YNNKEL. The source of the sample is a study of neurological immune-mediated disorders (dated by TCRdb to the late 2010s). For the study in its entirety: Among the roughly 34 multiple sclerosis patients, about 30 had relapsing-remitting MS and 3 had secondary progressive MS. Peripheral blood TCR-beta repertoires from patients with HTLV-I-associated myelopathy (HAM/TSP), patients with multiple sclerosis, and healthy controls were compared in the study using UMI-based sequencing. Of the 68 subjects in the cohort, about 15 were HAM/TSP patients, about 34 were multiple sclerosis patients, and roughly 20 were healthy controls. The approximately 100 TCR-beta libraries included longitudinal samples, technical triplicates and paired sorted CD4+ and CD8+ T-cell subsets alongside PBMC samples. Study-level results and caveats: TCR clonal expansion was greatest in HAM/TSP patients and smallest in MS patients, who ranked below even healthy controls. Repertoires from 18 of 34 MS patients were grouped by phylogenetic analysis into a cluster of related CDR3 sequences, suggesting a possible repertoire-level signature. The MS cluster showed no association with clinical or MRI features, and the authors stated that larger cohorts are needed. No identical CDR3 amino acid sequences were shared among expanded clones across subjects, suggesting private TCR-beta repertoires in all groups.

For unsorted PBMC libraries, 2 million PBMCs were used after storage in RNAlater at -80 degrees C until RNA extraction. The multiple sclerosis patients were enrolled in a US clinical protocol that evaluated disease progression with magnetic resonance imaging. PBMCs were separated from peripheral blood using Ficoll-Hypaque density gradient centrifugation and then cryopreserved in liquid nitrogen. To synthesize cDNA, template-switch 5'RACE was performed with a primer carrying a 10-nucleotide random unique molecular identifier so that each TCR transcript was tagged. Every sequencing run yielded over 200 million TCR-beta sequences covering 15-18 subjects. The RNeasy kit was used for extraction of total RNA. Using the KAPA Real-time Library Amplification kit, TCR-beta VDJ regions were amplified with primers for the TCR constant region and the 5'RACE anchor. A first PCR added sample indexes and Illumina adaptors, after which a second PCR increased the library yield. The roughly 650 bp TCR product was size-selected on a 2% E-gel SizeSelection system after Ampure bead purification. Before pooling, library quality was assessed on a Bioanalyzer, concentration was determined with Qubit, and library quantification was performed with the Kapa Library Quantification kit. An Illumina HiSeq 2500 sequenced the libraries paired-end 2 x 150 bp. To increase sequence diversity, about 25-31% phiX was spiked into each library pool. In the source study's methods: The UMI-based MiGEC pipeline processed quality-filtered reads and removed over 80% of raw TCR sequences during error correction. IMGT germline references were used for alignment of VDJ genes, and clonotypes were defined by a unique CDR3 amino acid sequence together with V-J genes. Clonal expansion, Shannon diversity, and CDR3 relatedness (CalcPairwiseDistances, ClusterSamples) were evaluated with VDJtools, and phylogenetic trees were built with CLCbio workbench. Using coefficient-of-variation modelling across technical triplicates, the study counted a clone as expanded if it had at least 8 unique UMIs. TCRdb reprocessed the public reads (quality trimming at Q25 with fastp, clone calling with MiXCR) and kept in-frame beta chains. Identical CDR3 protein sequences are pooled into one entry, listed with their most common genes and DNA. Clone size and V and J calls follow TCRdb, not the original study. Counted in this sample were about 120,000 distinct CDR3 sequences; about 3.4% of them appeared once. 1.3% of the sample is taken by the ten largest.

The clonotype was recovered from a woman in her 30s with multiple sclerosis. This receptor chain uses TRBV3-1 and TRBJ1-1; the D gene identity is not certain. The sequenced material came from PBMCs. CDR3 protein: CASSPLPRLVNTEAFF. The bases are TGTGCCAGCAGCCCGCTCCCCAGGCTTGTGAACACTGAAGCTTTCTTT.